These 18 T cell receptor beta chains came from one sample sequenced in a study of shared clonotypes between healthy human individuals. This table comes from immunoSEQ multiplex PCR, and its TCRdb copy is limited to in-frame clones, with some not included. In the table there are some 2.3 million clones, 80% to 95% of which are singletons. Sequenced material: naive CD4+ T cells from PBMCs. Subset defined: CD45RA+ positively selected. Receptors were obtained from a man between 18 and 29 years old in good health. Some clones in this sample may be carry-over from other donors' samples.

The chain uses TRBV2 and TRBJ2-1; D is undetermined. The CDR3 is 15 residues long. V was clipped by 2 bases and J by 0 bases, with 8 bases between them. CDR1 is SNHLY and CDR2 is FYNNEI in the germline V gene. The CDR3 DNA follows: TGTGCCAGCAGTGAAAGGCCAAGCTCCTACAATGAGCAGTTCTTC. Protein product: CASSERPSSYNEQFF.

Note on this clone: The same CDR3 arises from other DNA sequences in this sample as well. The J gene is TRBJ2-7, the V gene TRBV27; a possible D gene is TRBD1 (5 bases). CDR3 length equals 14 residues. Germline assignment: CDR1 MNHEY and CDR2 SMNVEV (reference sequence). V was trimmed by 2 bases and J by 2 bases, leaving 10 bases between them. The CDR3 is CASSLRQGPYEQYF. CDR3 nucleotide sequence: TGTGCCAGCAGTTTAAGGCAGGGCCCCTACGAGCAGTACTTC.

This chain links TRBV6-5 with TRBJ1-4, with TRBD1 as a possible D gene (5 bases). Trimming took 0 bases from V and 8 from J, leaving 7 bases between them. CDR1 and CDR2 (germline): MNHEY, SVGAGI. This CDR3 comprises 13 residues. CDR3 amino acids: CASSYSRQEKLFF. DNA of the CDR3: TGTGCCAGCAGTTACTCCAGACAGGAAAAACTGTTTTTT.

The chain employs TRBV5-1 and TRBJ2-4; D perhaps matches TRBD1 (5 bases). Trimming removed 4 bases at V and 1 base at J, with 15 bases between. The germline V gene has CDR1 SGHRS and CDR2 YFSETQ. The CDR3 extends over 16 amino acids. The CDR3 DNA reads TGCGCCAGCAGCACAGGACCCGAAGACGCCAAAAACATTCAGTACTTC. It specifies CASSTGPEDAKNIQYF.

About this clone: The sample has other DNA sequences that encode this CDR3 too. CDR3 nucleotide sequence: TGTGCCAGCAGCTCGCGGGCGGGGTATGGCTACACCTTC. It yields the protein CASSSRAGYGYTF. The chain has TRBV7-3 and TRBJ1-2; D uncertain. Trimming shortened V by 4 bases and J by 5 bases, and 11 bases separated the two germline ends. This CDR3 comprises 13 residues. The germline gives CDR1 SGHTA, CDR2 FQGTGA. Full variable domain (remainder filled in from reference TRBV7-3 and TRBJ1-2): GAGVSQTPSNKVTEKGKYVELRCDPISGHTALYWYRQSLGQGPEFLIYFQGTGAADDSGLPNDRFFAVRPEGSVSTLKIQRTERGDSAVYLCASSSRAGYGYTFGSGTRLTVV.

The J gene is TRBJ2-1, the V gene TRBV11-3; TRBD2 aligns across 7 bases. The CDR3 totals 15 residues. The V gene's germline CDR1 is SGHNT and CDR2 YENEEA. The ends lost 5 bases at V and 2 bases at J; junction bases unmatched: 6. The CDR3 DNA is TGTGCCAGCAGCCCCAGCGGGATCGCCTACAATGAGCAGTTCTTC. Translating gives CASSPSGIAYNEQFF.

V usage is TRBV9 and J usage is TRBJ2-7; D tentatively reads TRBD1 or TRBD2 (6 bases each). The V gene's germline CDR1 is SGDLS and CDR2 YYNGEE. Trimming took 5 bases from V and 7 from J, leaving 16 bases between them. This CDR3 is 13 amino acids long. CDR3 sequence reads: CASSTGGSREQYF. For the CDR3, the DNA is TGTGCCAGCAGTACCGGGGGCTCTAGGGAGCAGTACTTC.

This clone was detected only once. The chain joins TRBV5-1 to TRBJ2-4; TRBD2 matches at 10 bases. Per the germline V gene, CDR1 is SGHRS and CDR2 is YFSETQ. V lost 4 bases and J lost 9; bases outside the gene matches: 13. The CDR3 totals 16 residues. The CDR3 reads CASSQSPSGRGSIQYF. In DNA, the CDR3 is TGCGCCAGCAGCCAAAGCCCTAGCGGGAGAGGAAGCATTCAGTACTTC.

The V gene is TRBV6-5, the J gene TRBJ1-1; tentative D call: TRBD1 (6 bases). V lost 0 bases, J lost 7 bases, and 9 bases lay in between. Germline V gene lookup returns CDR1 MNHEY and CDR2 SVGAGI. The CDR3 is made up of 13 amino acids. The CDR3 protein is CASSYSRGGEAFF. The CDR3 DNA sequence: TGTGCCAGCAGTTACTCTAGGGGGGGTGAAGCTTTCTTT.

The chain combines TRBV6-4 with TRBJ2-2, with a possible D match to TRBD1 (6 bases). There are 13 residues in the CDR3. CDR1 and CDR2 (germline): MRHNA, SNTAGT. V lost 5 bases and J lost 7, with 11 bases in between. CDR3 loop: CASSSRGGGELFF. The CDR3 nucleotides read TGTGCCAGCAGTTCTAGAGGGGGCGGGGAGCTGTTTTTT.

The V and J genes are TRBV5-1 and TRBJ2-3, with 10 bases fitting TRBD2. Germline CDR1 reads SGHRS; CDR2 reads YFSETQ. The CDR3 extends over 17 amino acids. V gave up 2 bases and J gave up 3 bases; unmatched junction bases: 9. In nucleotides, the CDR3 is TGCGCCAGCAGCTTACCCATAAGCGGGAGGGCTACAGATACGCAGTATTTT. Translation: CASSLPISGRATDTQYF.

The chain recombines TRBV10-3 with TRBJ1-2, with D possibly TRBD1 on 6 matching bases. The CDR3 totals 12 residues. CDR1 and CDR2 from the germline V gene are ENHRY and SYGVKD. V lost 8 bases, J lost 3 bases, and 10 bases lay in between. CDR3 protein: CAISDRHYGYTF. The CDR3 nucleotides read TGTGCCATCTCGGACAGACACTATGGCTACACCTTC.

This chain joins TRBV7-2 and TRBJ2-1; 10 nucleotides align to TRBD1. CDR3 length: 14 amino acids. The V gene end was trimmed by 6 bases and the J gene end by 6 bases; junction bases not matched to a gene: 5. Germline V lookup: CDR1 SGHTA, CDR2 FQGNSA. The CDR3 DNA reads as TGTGCCAGCAGTAGCCGGGACAGGGGCAATGAGCAGTTCTTC. It codes for CASSSRDRGNEQFF.

This chain links TRBV5-1 with TRBJ2-7; possible D gene TRBD1, 6 bases. The V end lost 0 bases, the J end lost 6 bases, and 16 bases lay between the germline ends. From germline, CDR1 is SGHRS and CDR2 YFSETQ. The CDR3 covers 15 residues. Written as DNA, the CDR3 is TGCGCCAGCAGCTTGGAAGGACAGTTTGAAGGCGAGCAGTACTTC. It specifies CASSLEGQFEGEQYF.

CDR3 in DNA: TGTGCCAGGATTCGGGACAGGGCCCACGAGCAGTACTTC. Protein sequence: CARIRDRAHEQYF. The chain couples TRBV19 to TRBJ2-7; 9 bases are a match to TRBD1. CDR3 length: 13 amino acids. The V gene end was trimmed by 9 bases and the J gene end by 5 bases; junction bases not matched to a gene: 8. Germline values: CDR1 LNHDA, CDR2 SQIVND (reference sequence).

This sequence joins TRBV14 and TRBJ2-5, with 7 positions matching TRBD1. With 4 bases clipped from V and 2 bases from J, the junction kept 10 bases outside the gene matches. The CDR3 has 16 amino acids. Germline-derived CDR1 and CDR2 are SGHDN and FVKESK. Here the CDR3 DNA reads TGTGCCAGCAGCCCTCAACCGGGACAGACTCAAGAGACCCAGTACTTC. Translating it yields CASSPQPGQTQETQYF.

The rearrangement joins TRBV7-3 to TRBJ2-1; no clear D gene. CDR1 is SGHTA and CDR2 is FQGTGA in the germline V gene. The CDR3 length is 16 residues. V was shortened by 11 bases and J by 5 bases, with 25 bases between the two germline ends. This CDR3 is CARHRAQPPGNNEQFF. In nucleotides, the CDR3 is TGTGCCCGCCACCGAGCGCAGCCCCCCGGCAACAATGAGCAGTTCTTC.

This clone was recorded only once. The V call is TRBV10-1, the J call TRBJ2-7; 9 bases agree with TRBD1. J gave up 4 bases and V 6 bases, and 7 bases lay outside the gene matches. Germline CDR1 WNHNN, CDR2 SYGVQD (reference sequence). The CDR3 runs 14 residues. The CDR3 spells CASSTGTGLYEQYF. Here the CDR3 DNA reads TGCGCCAGCAGCACCGGGACAGGGTTGTACGAGCAGTACTTC.